These 9 T cell receptor beta chains were sequenced from one sample in a study of graft-versus-host responses after intestinal transplantation. Profiling relied on immunoSEQ multiplex PCR, and the TCRdb table lists in-frame clones only, not all of them. The sample records under 55,000 clones, roughly 90% being singletons. The sample consisted of PBMCs, taken 524 days after transplant. All receptors derive from a human patient who received an intestinal transplant, so some T cells may come from the graft donor.

The genes are TRBV28 and TRBJ1-2; tentatively, D is TRBD1 (5 bases). The V end lost 2 bases, the J end lost 4 bases, and 5 bases lay between the germline ends. The V gene's germline CDR1 is MDHEN and CDR2 SYDVKM. The CDR3 runs 12 residues. CDR3: CASSLGGYGYTF. The CDR3 nucleotides read TGTGCCAGCAGTTTAGGGGGCTATGGCTACACCTTC.

V is TRBV28 and J is TRBJ2-5; tentatively, D is TRBD2 (6 bases). The CDR3 sequence is 12 residues long. V lost 6 bases and J lost 4, with 9 bases in between. Germline V gives CDR1 MDHEN, CDR2 SYDVKM. CDR3 bases: TGTGCCAGCAGCTCCGGGGGAGAGACCCAGTACTTC. Protein sequence: CASSSGGETQYF.

The chain employs TRBV7-6 and TRBJ1-4; TRBD1 matches at 8 bases. The CDR3 is 15 residues long. In germline, CDR1 is SGHVS, CDR2 FNYEAQ. The V gene end was trimmed by 5 bases and the J gene end by 2 bases; junction bases not matched to a gene: 4. CDR3 in amino acids: CASSPRDRTNEKLFF. CDR3 nucleotides: TGTGCCAGCAGCCCCCGGGACAGGACTAATGAAAAACTGTTTTTT.

The chain couples TRBV4-1 to TRBJ2-7, with D unclear. Germline V lookup: CDR1 MGHRA, CDR2 YSYEKL. The ends were cut back, 0 bases at V and 2 bases at J, with 11 bases in the middle. The CDR3 has 15 residues. CDR3: CASSQEGSPAYEQYF. The CDR3 DNA follows: TGCGCCAGCAGCCAAGAGGGCAGCCCAGCCTACGAGCAGTACTTC.

This chain uses TRBV28 with TRBJ1-4; D gene uncertain. This CDR3 contains 14 residues. The germline V gene encodes CDR1 MDHEN and CDR2 SYDVKM. With 5 bases removed from V and 0 bases from J, the gap between germline ends came to 7 bases. CDR3 bases: TGTGCCAGCAGTCTCCCGGCAACTAATGAAAAACTGTTTTTT. Translated, it gives CASSLPATNEKLFF.

The chain uses TRBV6-1 and TRBJ1-1, with 8 bases matching TRBD1. J gave up 14 bases and V 8 bases, and 19 bases lay outside the gene matches. The CDR3 is 14 residues long. Germline values: CDR1 MNHNS, CDR2 SASEGT. The CDR3: CASRQGQLEKQGFF. The CDR3 nucleotides are TGTGCCAGCCGACAGGGGCAGCTCGAAAAACAGGGCTTCTTT.

This chain connects TRBV30 to TRBJ1-5, with a weak D call TRBD1 (5 bases). CDR3 length equals 14 residues. V was cut by 0 bases and J by 6 bases, with 12 bases left in between. Germline CDR1 is GTSNPN and CDR2 is SVGIG (reference sequence). CDR3 bases: TGTGCCTGGAGTGTACCAGGGAGAGGTCAGCCCCAGCATTTT. Protein product: CAWSVPGRGQPQHF.

The J gene is TRBJ2-1, the V gene TRBV27; D not certain. Germline V gene lookup returns CDR1 MNHEY and CDR2 SMNVEV (reference sequence). Trimming removed 2 bases from V and 4 bases from J, with 9 bases in between. The CDR3 runs to 14 residues. The CDR3 nucleotides are TGTGCCAGCAGTTTAGACCTGGGATACAATGAGCAGTTCTTC. Its translation: CASSLDLGYNEQFF.

The CDR3 loop reads CASSLEGGTEAFF. Here the CDR3 DNA reads TGCGCCAGCAGCCTAGAGGGGGGGACTGAAGCTTTCTTT. This chain links TRBV4-3 with TRBJ1-1; D possibly corresponds to TRBD1 (6 bases). Trimming shortened V by 4 bases and J by 5 bases, and 11 bases separated the two germline ends. Germline V gives CDR1 LGHNA, CDR2 YSLEER. CDR3 size: 13 residues.